This TCR beta chain was identified in a study of monozygotic twins with inflammatory bowel disease. The CDR3 covers 14 residues. The V gene's germline CDR1 is SGHNT and CDR2 YENEEA. TCRdb re-called the 5' RACE reads; one entry per CDR3 protein, DNA not given. The sample table sets out around 410,000 distinct CDR3 sequences. The chain couples TRBV11-3 to TRBJ2-1; there is no DNA to check the TCRdb D call of TRBD1. The sequenced sample consisted of blood. The sequence derives from a human donor with ulcerative colitis or Crohn's disease, or a healthy co-twin of an affected twin (not recorded which). This CDR3 is CASSGGVTWNEQFF. Full variable domain (outside the CDR3, taken from reference TRBV11-3 and TRBJ2-1): EAGVVQSPRYKIIEKKQPVAFWCNPISGHNTLYWYLQNLGQGPELLIRYENEEAVDDSQLPKDRFSAERLKGVDSTLKIQPAELGDSAVYLCASSGGVTWNEQFFGPGTRLTVL.